This T cell receptor beta chain stems from a study of chemoradiotherapy in HPV16-positive cancers. Trimming left V 7 bases short and J 1 base short, with 10 bases between. CDR1 is LGHNT, CDR2 FRNRAP, per germline. This CDR3 spans 13 amino acids. Using immunoSEQ multiplex PCR, the repertoire was profiled, and TCRdb retains in-frame clones only, with some absent. The sample lists about 22,000 clones, roughly 92% occurring once. This sequence joins TRBV12-5 and TRBJ1-1; no reliable D call. Sequenced material: blood, taken from a patient who underwent chemoradiotherapy. This sequence was found in a human donor with HPV-associated anogenital cancer. For the CDR3, the DNA is TGTGCTAGTGCCTTGGCCTGGAACACTGAAGCTTTCTTT. Protein: CASALAWNTEAFF.